Each of the 9 T cell receptor beta chains below was sequenced from the same sample in a study of blood T cell repertoires in COVID-19. The assay was immunoSEQ multiplex PCR, and TCRdb's table has in-frame clones only and misses some. Counted here are about half a million clones, 80% to 90% occurring once; the ten biggest clones make up roughly 0.9%. Sequencing used peripheral blood. These receptors all come from a man between 18 and 29 years old with COVID-19, enrolled during active disease.

The chain carries TRBV3-1 (or the pseudogene TRBV3-2) and TRBJ2-3, with TRBD2 matching over 10 bases. The germline CDR1 and CDR2 sequences are LGHDT and YNNKEL (reference sequence). The J segment lost 4 bases and the V segment lost 5 bases, leaving 12 bases of the junction unmatched. The CDR3 contains 17 residues. The CDR3 protein is CASSKLLAGSFPDTQYF. The CDR3 DNA is TGTGCCAGCAGCAAACTACTAGCGGGAAGCTTCCCAGATACGCAGTATTTT.

The V gene is TRBV29-1, the J gene TRBJ1-1; TRBD1 aligns across 8 bases. Germline CDR1 is SQVTM and CDR2 is ANQGSEA. Trimming at V came to 6 bases and at J to 0 bases, leaving 3 bases not matched to a gene. The CDR3 runs 13 residues. CDR3 residues: CSVHRGMNTEAFF. Here the CDR3 DNA reads TGCAGCGTCCACAGGGGGATGAACACTGAAGCTTTCTTT.

The chain has TRBV6-5 and TRBJ2-7; possible D gene TRBD1, 6 bases. Trimming stripped 7 bases from V and 3 bases from J, with 19 bases between. Germline lookup yields CDR1 MNHEY and CDR2 SVGAGI. CDR3 length: 15 amino acids. The CDR3 coding sequence is TGTGCCAGCAAATTGTATCGGGACACCAACTACGAGCAGTACTTC. Protein product: CASKLYRDTNYEQYF.

This clone was seen more than once but under ten times. The chain couples TRBV3-1 (or the pseudogene TRBV3-2) to TRBJ2-2; 12 bases align to TRBD2. The ends lost 6 bases at V and 4 bases at J; junction bases unmatched: 9. The CDR3 totals 17 residues. Germline loops: CDR1 LGHDT, CDR2 YNNKEL (reference sequence). CDR3 sequence: CASSLLAGGTGTGELFF. The CDR3 DNA follows: TGTGCCAGCAGTTTACTAGCGGGGGGCACTGGCACCGGGGAGCTGTTTTTT.

The V call is TRBV6-1, the J call TRBJ2-7; the match to TRBD2 covers 10 bases. CDR3 size: 16 residues. The germline V gene encodes CDR1 MNHNS and CDR2 SASEGT. With 4 bases clipped from V and 7 bases from J, the junction kept 13 bases outside the gene matches. DNA for the CDR3: TGTGCCAGCAGTGCTTTCCCTACTAGCGGGGAGTTTGAGCAGTACTTC. This encodes CASSAFPTSGEFEQYF.

The chain combines TRBV5-4 with TRBJ1-1; 7 bases are a match to TRBD1. Germline-derived CDR1 and CDR2 are SGHNT and YYREEE (reference sequence). J was trimmed by 1 base and V by 2 bases; bases with no gene match: 2. The CDR3 length is 14 residues. Here the CDR3 reads CASSFGTANTEAFF. The CDR3, as DNA: TGTGCCAGCAGCTTCGGGACAGCGAACACTGAAGCTTTCTTT.

V is TRBV3-1 (or the pseudogene TRBV3-2) and J is TRBJ2-5; 9 nucleotides align to TRBD2. CDR3 length equals 17 residues. Germline V gene sequence: CDR1 LGHDT, CDR2 YNNKEL (reference sequence). Trimming cost V 3 bases and J 2 bases; bases outside gene matches: 10. CDR3 DNA sequence: TGTGCCAGCAGCCAGGGGAGACTAGCGGTACTACAAGAGACCCAGTACTTC. It codes for CASSQGRLAVLQETQYF.

This clone was observed a single time. The CDR3 region is CASSDRGWRSNEKLFF. Written as DNA, the CDR3 is TGTGCCAGCAGTGATCGGGGGTGGCGGTCTAATGAAAAACTGTTTTTT. The chain has TRBV6-1 and TRBJ1-4; weak D call: TRBD1 (5 bases). Looked up from germline, CDR1 is MNHNS and CDR2 is SASEGT. V shed 3 bases and J shed 3 bases, with 14 bases lying between them. The CDR3 length is 16 residues.

The genes are TRBV24-1 and TRBJ2-1; TRBD1 matches at 7 bases. The CDR3 is 16 residues long. V gave up 3 bases and J gave up 4 bases; unmatched junction bases: 8. Germline values: CDR1 KGHDR, CDR2 SFDVKD. This CDR3 is CATSDESGGLYNEQFF. CDR3 DNA: TGTGCCACCAGTGATGAGTCAGGGGGTTTGTACAATGAGCAGTTCTTC.